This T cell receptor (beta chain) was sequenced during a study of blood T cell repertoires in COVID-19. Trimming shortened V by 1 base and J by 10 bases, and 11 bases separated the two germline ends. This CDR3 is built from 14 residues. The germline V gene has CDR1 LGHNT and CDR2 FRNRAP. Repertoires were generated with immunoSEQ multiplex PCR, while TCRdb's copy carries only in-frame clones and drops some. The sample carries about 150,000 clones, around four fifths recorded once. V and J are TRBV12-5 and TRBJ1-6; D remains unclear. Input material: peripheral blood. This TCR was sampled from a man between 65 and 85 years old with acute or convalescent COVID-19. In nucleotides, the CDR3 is TGTGCTAGTGGTTTGGGAGGACCGGGATCACCCCTCCACTTT. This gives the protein CASGLGGPGSPLHF.